A selection of T cell receptor beta chains follows, all from one sample in a study of blood T cell repertoires in COVID-19. TCRdb's copy holds only in-frame clones and misses some; the assay was immunoSEQ multiplex PCR. The sample has tens of thousands of clones; more than 75% are singletons. What was sequenced was peripheral blood. These receptors were collected from a man of 80 years or more with active COVID-19. The CDR3 runs from the conserved cysteine through the conserved F or W. D genes are given only for firm matches. Rows may omit the clone size; those that give it use once, few, many or a size class.

>-|TRBV19|-|14|TRBJ1-5
CASSMAVPVTPQHF
TGTGCCAGTAGTATGGCGGTCCCCGTTACCCCCCAGCATTTT
>-|TRBV28|TRBD2|14|TRBJ2-5
CASSWVGGQETQYF
TGTGCCAGCAGTTGGGTGGGGGGGCAAGAGACCCAGTACTTC
>-|TRBV29-1|-|17|TRBJ2-1
CSVGASRKMGLGNEQFF
TGCAGCGTTGGGGCTAGCAGGAAGATGGGACTTGGCAATGAGCAGTTCTTC
>-|TRBV20-1|-|11|TRBJ2-7
CSAEQTYEQYF
TGCAGTGCTGAACAGACCTACGAGCAGTACTTC
>-|TRBV7-9|-|12|TRBJ2-7
CASSLISVEQYF
TGTGCCAGCAGCTTAATCTCCGTCGAGCAGTACTTC
>-|TRBV30|-|15|TRBJ1-5
CAWTQKGPGNQPQHF
TGTGCCTGGACTCAGAAGGGGCCCGGCAATCAGCCCCAGCATTTT
>-|TRBV6-6|-|16|TRBJ1-6
CASSYGSRSRDSPLHF
TGTGCCAGCAGTTACGGGAGTCGGTCCCGGGATTCACCCCTCCACTTT
>-|TRBV6-6|TRBD2|16|TRBJ2-7
CASSYSPGLAAYEQYF
TGTGCCAGCAGTTACTCGCCGGGACTAGCGGCATACGAGCAGTACTTC
>few|TRBV16|TRBD1|14|TRBJ1-2
CASLKTGQNYGYTF
TGTGCCAGCCTAAAAACGGGACAGAACTATGGCTACACCTTC
>few|TRBV9|TRBD1|17|TRBJ1-2
CASSVGTGGTRNYGYTF
TGTGCCAGCAGCGTGGGAACAGGGGGCACCCGTAACTATGGCTACACCTTC
>-|TRBV4-3|-|15|TRBJ2-7
CASSQDGRGISEQYF
TGCGCCAGCAGCCAAGATGGCAGGGGAATCTCCGAGCAGTACTTC
>-|TRBV2|-|15|TRBJ2-6
CASSLASSGANVLTF
TGTGCCAGCAGTCTTGCGAGCTCTGGGGCCAACGTCCTGACTTTC
>-|TRBV24-1|TRBD1|16|TRBJ2-4
CATSGSGSGGRTIQYF
TGTGCCACCAGTGGGTCGGGATCAGGGGGCCGAACCATTCAGTACTTC
>-|TRBV5-4|-|16|TRBJ1-6
CASSSLDSSYNSPLHF
TGTGCCAGCAGCTCCTTGGACAGTTCCTATAATTCACCCCTCCACTTT
>once|TRBV7-9|-|13|TRBJ1-1
CASTGGVNTEAFF
TGTGCCAGCACCGGGGGGGTAAACACTGAAGCTTTCTTT
>once|TRBV28|-|12|TRBJ1-2
CASSLFGYGYTF
TGTGCCAGCAGTTTATTCGGCTATGGCTACACCTTC
>-|TRBV7-2|-|11|TRBJ2-7
CASSLERKQYF
TGTGCCAGCAGCTTAGAGCGGAAGCAGTACTTC
>once|TRBV7-2|TRBD1|15|TRBJ1-5
CASREQGTSNQPQHF
TGTGCCAGCAGGGAACAGGGGACAAGCAATCAGCCCCAGCATTTT
>-|TRBV7-2|-|13|TRBJ1-1
CASSPHPNTEAFF
TGTGCCAGCAGCCCACACCCGAACACTGAAGCTTTCTTT
>-|TRBV21-1|-|13|TRBJ2-2
CARGQVYTGELFF
TGTGCCCGAGGGCAGGTTTACACCGGGGAGCTGTTTTTT
>few|TRBV24-1|TRBD1|16|TRBJ2-1
CATSEHGQGSYNEQFF
TGTGCCACCAGTGAACACGGACAGGGAAGCTACAATGAGCAGTTCTTC
>-|TRBV19|TRBD2|14|TRBJ2-7
CASKGSSGRTEQYF
TGTGCCAGTAAGGGGTCTAGCGGGAGGACCGAGCAGTACTTC
>-|TRBV18|TRBD1|14|TRBJ2-7
CASSLRQGPYEQYF
TGTGCCAGCTCACTCAGACAGGGGCCCTACGAGCAGTACTTC
>-|TRBV14|TRBD2|17|TRBJ2-1
CASSRPETSGSRNEQFF
TGTGCCAGCAGCCGACCAGAAACTAGCGGGAGCCGCAATGAGCAGTTCTTC
>-|TRBV13|TRBD1|15|TRBJ2-5
CASSSSGGLVETQYF
TGTGCCAGCAGCTCCTCAGGGGGCTTGGTAGAGACCCAGTACTTC
>once|TRBV28|-|16|TRBJ1-4
CASGNGRAAFNEKLFF
TGTGCCAGCGGAAACGGAAGAGCAGCGTTCAATGAAAAACTGTTTTTT
>-|TRBV5-8|TRBD2|16|TRBJ2-3
CASSQASGRATDTQYF
TGTGCCAGCAGCCAAGCTAGCGGGAGGGCCACAGATACGCAGTATTTT
>few|TRBV19|-|12|TRBJ1-5
CASSIGQQPQHF
TGTGCCAGTAGTATAGGGCAACAGCCCCAGCATTTT
>-|TRBV9|TRBD2|16|TRBJ2-1
CASSHASGRVGYEQFF
TGTGCCAGCAGCCACGCTAGCGGGAGGGTTGGATACGAGCAGTTCTTC
>-|TRBV5-5|-|15|TRBJ2-2
CASSLDGRLTGELFF
TGTGCCAGCAGCTTGGACGGCAGGTTAACCGGGGAGCTGTTTTTT
>-|TRBV7-9|-|14|TRBJ2-7
CASSLGGRLNEQYF
TGTGCCAGCAGCTTAGGAGGACGACTAAACGAGCAGTACTTC
>-|TRBV7-7|TRBD2|16|TRBJ2-5
CASSSGLAGGGETQYF
TGTGCCAGCAGCTCAGGACTAGCGGGCGGTGGGGAGACCCAGTACTTC
>-|TRBV18|TRBD2|16|TRBJ2-7
CASSPLAGTTPYEQYF
TGTGCCAGCTCACCGCTCGCCGGGACTACCCCCTACGAGCAGTACTTC
>-|TRBV29-1|TRBD2|15|TRBJ2-3
CSVEGGRAGADTQYF
TGCAGCGTTGAAGGCGGGAGGGCAGGCGCAGATACGCAGTATTTT
>-|TRBV6-1|-|13|TRBJ1-5
CASSDARGQPQHF
TGTGCCAGCAGTGACGCTCGGGGACAGCCCCAGCATTTT
>-|TRBV4-3|TRBD2|16|TRBJ2-5
CASSQAVSGGPGTQYF
TGCGCCAGCAGCCAGGCGGTTTCGGGAGGGCCCGGGACCCAGTACTTC
>-|TRBV15|-|13|TRBJ2-5
CATSRDLSETQYF
TGTGCCACCAGCAGAGATCTAAGCGAGACCCAGTACTTC
>-|TRBV9|-|13|TRBJ2-3
CASSETYTDTQYF
TGTGCCAGCAGCGAAACATATACAGATACGCAGTATTTT
>few|TRBV14|TRBD2|15|TRBJ2-7
CASSQAPGGGYEQYF
TGTGCCAGCAGCCAAGCCCCAGGCGGGGGCTACGAGCAGTACTTC
>-|TRBV5-4|-|12|TRBJ2-5
CASSPVGETQYF
TGTGCCAGCAGCCCGGTTGGAGAGACCCAGTACTTC
>-|TRBV6-5|TRBD2|16|TRBJ2-2
CASSYSSGTNTGELFF
TGTGCCAGCAGTTACTCTAGCGGGACTAACACCGGGGAGCTGTTTTTT
>-|TRBV20-1|TRBD1|14|TRBJ1-2
CSASSTGTGYGYTF
TGCAGTGCTAGTTCCACCGGGACAGGATATGGCTACACCTTC
>-|TRBV9|TRBD1|14|TRBJ1-1
CASSADRLNTEAFF
TGTGCCAGCAGCGCGGACAGGTTGAACACTGAAGCTTTCTTT
>-|TRBV28|-|17|TRBJ1-1
CASQKRVYSLSPAEAFF
TGTGCCAGTCAAAAGCGCGTTTATAGTTTATCTCCCGCTGAAGCTTTCTTT
>-|TRBV7-2|-|15|TRBJ1-3
CASSSQSGTGNTIYF
TGTGCCAGCAGCTCACAATCGGGGACTGGAAACACCATATATTTT
>-|TRBV19|-|17|TRBJ2-3
CASSNPLWTTSTDTQYF
TGTGCCAGTAGCAACCCCCTTTGGACTACTAGCACAGATACGCAGTATTTT
>few|TRBV5-4|TRBD2|15|TRBJ2-7
CASSSGGTSAYEQYF
TGTGCCAGCAGCTCGGGAGGGACGTCGGCCTACGAGCAGTACTTC
>-|TRBV18|TRBD2|16|TRBJ2-3
CASSPREGLASDTQYF
TGTGCCAGCTCACCACGGGAGGGACTAGCCTCAGATACGCAGTATTTT
>-|TRBV5-4|TRBD2|13|TRBJ2-7
CASSLSGSREQYF
TGTGCCAGCAGCCTTAGCGGGAGTCGCGAGCAGTACTTC
>-|TRBV4-1|TRBD1|14|TRBJ2-7
CASSPRDREFEQYF
TGCGCCAGCAGCCCTCGGGACAGGGAGTTCGAGCAGTACTTC
>-|TRBV2|-|14|TRBJ2-3
CASSIRGAGDTQYF
TGTGCCAGCAGTATCAGGGGCGCGGGAGATACGCAGTATTTT